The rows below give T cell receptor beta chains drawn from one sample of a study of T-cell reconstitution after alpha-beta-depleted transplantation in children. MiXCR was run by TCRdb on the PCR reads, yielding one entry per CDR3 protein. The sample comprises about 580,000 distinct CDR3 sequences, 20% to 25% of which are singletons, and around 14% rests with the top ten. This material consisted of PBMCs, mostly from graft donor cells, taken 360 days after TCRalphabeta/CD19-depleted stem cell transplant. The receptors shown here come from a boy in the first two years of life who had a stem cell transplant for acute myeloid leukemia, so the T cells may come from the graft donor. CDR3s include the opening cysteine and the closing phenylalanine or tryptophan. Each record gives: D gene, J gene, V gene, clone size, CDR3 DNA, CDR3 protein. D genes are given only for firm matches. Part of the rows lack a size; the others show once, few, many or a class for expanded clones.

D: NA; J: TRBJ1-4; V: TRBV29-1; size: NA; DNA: TGCGGTGGACAGCAGAATGAAAAACTGTTTTTT; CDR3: CGGQQNEKLFF
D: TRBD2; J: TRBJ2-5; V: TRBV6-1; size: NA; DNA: TGTGCCAGCAGCCCGGGACTAGCGGGGCAAGAGACCCAGTACTTC; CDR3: CASSPGLAGQETQYF
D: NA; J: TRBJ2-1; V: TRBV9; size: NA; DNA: TGTGCCAGCAGCGTAGAGTTCGGGGGGCTCAACAATGAGCAGTTCTTC; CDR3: CASSVEFGGLNNEQFF
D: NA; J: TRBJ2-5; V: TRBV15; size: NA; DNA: TGTGCCACCAGGGCGAGCGGGGAGACCCAGTACTTC; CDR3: CATRASGETQYF
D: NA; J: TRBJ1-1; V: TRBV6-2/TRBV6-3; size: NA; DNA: TGTGCCAGCAGTCATGGAAGAAGGAACACTGAAGCTTTCTTT; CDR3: CASSHGRRNTEAFF
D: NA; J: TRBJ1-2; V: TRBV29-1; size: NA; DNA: TGCAGCGTTGTGTCCAGGGCTAACTATGGCTACACCTTC; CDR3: CSVVSRANYGYTF
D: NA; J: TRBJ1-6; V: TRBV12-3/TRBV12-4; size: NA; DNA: TGTGCCAGCAGTTTAGGGCAGAGACCACCCCTCCACTTT; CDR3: CASSLGQRPPLHF
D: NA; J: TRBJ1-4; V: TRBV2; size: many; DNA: TGTGCCACTACAGGGTTGTTGGTTGAAAAACTGTTTTTT; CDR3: CATTGLLVEKLFF
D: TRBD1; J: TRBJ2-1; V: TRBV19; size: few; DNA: TGTGCCAGTAGTGTGGGACAGGGTCGCTCGCCCAATGAGCAGTTCTTC; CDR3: CASSVGQGRSPNEQFF
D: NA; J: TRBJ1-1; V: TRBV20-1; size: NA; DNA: TGCAGTGCTAGAGATATAGGGTCAGCAGTGAACACTGAAGCTTTCTTT; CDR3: CSARDIGSAVNTEAFF
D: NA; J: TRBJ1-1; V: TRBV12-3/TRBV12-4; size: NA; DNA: TGTGCCAGCAGTTTATGGGGCCGAGGAGGGAACACTGAAGCTTTCTTT; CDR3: CASSLWGRGGNTEAFF
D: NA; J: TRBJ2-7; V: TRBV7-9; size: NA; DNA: TGTGCCAGCAGCGTTAGCCAACAGGCTGTCTACGAGCAGTACTTC; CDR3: CASSVSQQAVYEQYF
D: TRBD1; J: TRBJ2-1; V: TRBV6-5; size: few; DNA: TGTGCCAGCAGCCGACAGGGCAAGCAGTTCTTC; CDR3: CASSRQGKQFF
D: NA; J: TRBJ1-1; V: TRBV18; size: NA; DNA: TGTGCCAGCTCCCGGGGGCAGGCAAACACTGAAGCTTTCTTT; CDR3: CASSRGQANTEAFF
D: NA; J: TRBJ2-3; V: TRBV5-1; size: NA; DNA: TGCGCCAGCAGCGTGGTGGGGACCACAGATACGCAGTATTTT; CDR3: CASSVVGTTDTQYF
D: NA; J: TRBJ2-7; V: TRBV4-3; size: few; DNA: TGCGCCAGCAAAACTAGCAGTGGGTTGGGCGAGCAGTACTTC; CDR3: CASKTSSGLGEQYF
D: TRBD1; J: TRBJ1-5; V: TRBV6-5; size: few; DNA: TGTGCCAGCAGTTACCTACAGGGGAAACCCCGAAGAGATCAGCCCCAGCATTTT; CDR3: CASSYLQGKPRRDQPQHF
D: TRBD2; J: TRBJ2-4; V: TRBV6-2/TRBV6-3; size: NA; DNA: TGTGCCAGCAGCACGGGACGGGGGGAAAACATTCAGTACTTC; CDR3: CASSTGRGENIQYF
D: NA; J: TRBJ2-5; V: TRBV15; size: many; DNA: TGTGCCACCAGCAGAGGTTTAGGGGATCTCGGGGAGACCCAGTACTTC; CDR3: CATSRGLGDLGETQYF
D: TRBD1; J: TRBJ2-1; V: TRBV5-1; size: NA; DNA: TGCGCCAGCAGCATTTTCCCTCTCGGGACAGGGGACAATGAGCAGTTCTTC; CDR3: CASSIFPLGTGDNEQFF
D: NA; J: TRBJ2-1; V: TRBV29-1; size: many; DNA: TGCAGCGTTGACCCGAGCTCCTACAATGAGCAGTTCTTC; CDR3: CSVDPSSYNEQFF
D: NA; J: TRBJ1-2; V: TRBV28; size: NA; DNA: TGTGCCAGCAGTCCCCCGCGGGGAGGGGACTACTATGGCTACACCTTC; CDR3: CASSPPRGGDYYGYTF
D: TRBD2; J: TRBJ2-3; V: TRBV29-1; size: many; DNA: TGCAGCGTTGAAGATCCTCTAGCGGGCCGCGGGGAAGATACGCAGTATTTT; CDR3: CSVEDPLAGRGEDTQYF
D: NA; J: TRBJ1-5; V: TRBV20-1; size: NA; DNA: TGCAGTGCGGGGAGGAAGGATCAGCCCCAGCATTTT; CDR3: CSAGRKDQPQHF
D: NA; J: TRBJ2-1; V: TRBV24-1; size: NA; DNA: TGTGCCACCAGTGACCGTTCGACAGGCCACAATGAGCAGTTCTTC; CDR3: CATSDRSTGHNEQFF
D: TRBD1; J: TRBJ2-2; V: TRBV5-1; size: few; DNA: TGCGCCAGCAGCTTGGGGACAGGGGTGTTGAACACCGGGGAGCTGTTTTTT; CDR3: CASSLGTGVLNTGELFF
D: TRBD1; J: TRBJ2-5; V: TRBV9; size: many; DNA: TGTGCCAGCAGAGGTCCGGGACAGGGATCCAATGAGACCCAGTACTTC; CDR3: CASRGPGQGSNETQYF
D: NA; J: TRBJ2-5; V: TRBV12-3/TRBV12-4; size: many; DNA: TGTGCCAGCGGGGGACCCAAAGAGACCCAGTACTTC; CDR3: CASGGPKETQYF